This T cell receptor (beta chain) was sequenced during a study of blood T cell repertoires in COVID-19 (dated by TCRdb to 2018 to 2020). In the study overall: The collaborator samples originated in the United States, Italy and Spain and spanned the acute and convalescent phases of COVID-19. The material from the prospective study consisted of cDNA or gDNA derived from T cells, B-cell-depleted T cells, or PBMCs. The dataset comprised deeply sampled blood TCRbeta repertoires from subjects exposed to, actively infected with, or recovered from COVID-19. The repertoires were released in a freely available public database intended as a resource for research on the immune response to SARS-CoV-2. The samples were drawn from two sources: the first 160 participants of the ongoing ImmuneRACE study, and 1,200 or so subjects contributed by 6 global collaborators. A de-identified subject ID, COVID-19 status, age in years and sex were almost always included in the sample metadata. Where available, HLA class I and class II types were obtained from metadata supplied by the sample provider rather than from assay-based typing. Overall study outcomes, separate from this receptor: Clinical and demographic metadata were provided uncurated, with the amount varying by source and participant.

Participants in the prospective study were aged about 18 to 100 years, lived in 20 to 30 United States geographic areas, and enrolled through a virtual design. In the prospective study, participants were assigned to cohorts based on the clinical history participants reported in a screening survey and a study questionnaire. ImmuneRACE Cohort 3 recovered participants were defined by two consecutive negative NP/OP PCR tests, healthcare professional clearance, or symptom resolution. In the prospective study, whole blood, serum and a nasopharyngeal or oropharyngeal swab were collected from each participant by mobile phlebotomists. Additional blood draws and questionnaires over an approximately two-month period could optionally be provided by prospective study participants. Prospective study blood samples were shipped either frozen or at room temperature before DNA extraction. TCRbeta CDR3 regions were amplified from genomic DNA using the immunoSEQ Assay, a bias-controlled multiplex PCR. The original pipeline was this. Nucleated cell counts per sample were estimated from amplification of reference gene primers within the assay. To quantify the absolute abundance of each unique TCRbeta CDR3 rearrangement, sequence reads were collapsed and filtered. For each sample, productive Simpson clonality was calculated by taking the square root of Simpson's diversity index across productive rearrangements. TCRdb re-hosts the immuneACCESS table, in-frame sequences only. Its copies lack some clones; in the studies checked, an unresolved V gene accounts for under half of them, and the cause for the rest is not known. V and J calls and clone size come straight from that table; D and trimming were deduced from the DNA. Across this sample there are 310,000 or so clones, with approximately 92% seen only once. Around 1.1% of the sample rests with the top ten.

The CDR3 has 19 amino acids, counting the end cysteine and phenylalanine. The read is trimmed to its CDR3 DNA, 57 bases read in frame from base 1. The germline V gene sets CDR1 to MNHEY and CDR2 to SVGEGT. V is cut back by 5 bases and J by 4 bases, with 16 bases in the junction unmatched. Details on this clone: Its antigen is not yet known. No per-base quality is available; no much larger clone lies one base away.

The sequence came from a woman under 40 who had recovered from COVID-19. The sample comprised PBMCs or T cells enriched from blood (not recorded which). The V and J genes are TRBV6-2 or TRBV6-3 and TRBJ2-2, with 10 central nucleotides matching TRBD1. The CDR3 region has the sequence CASSSYSPGQGTVTGELFF. The DNA is TGTGCCAGCAGTAGTTATAGTCCGGGACAGGGGACAGTCACCGGGGAGCTGTTTTTT.